A single sample gave rise to the 3 T cell receptor beta chains below, sequenced in a study of T cell responses to AZD1222 COVID-19 vaccine (dated by TCRdb to about 2021). The time point tag for this specimen amounts to: baseline before first vaccination. Libraries were built with the immunoSEQ multiplex PCR assay. TCRdb provides this immuneACCESS table in a form limited to in-frame rearrangements. Some clones are lacking; in checked studies, under half of them reflect an unresolved V gene, and why the rest are absent is not known. The sample yields some 120,000 clones; more than 85% were counted once. The ten top clones hold around 7.2% of the sample. Source: peripheral blood, taken on day 0 of AZD1222 vaccination. The source of these receptors is an adult in good health.

The chain joins TRBV30 to TRBJ1-6; 8 bases agree with TRBD1. The V segment lost 1 base and the J segment 10 bases; nucleotides outside the gene matches: 3. The CDR3 has 13 residues. From germline, CDR1 is GTSNPN and CDR2 SVGIG (reference sequence). The CDR3 loop is CAWSGTGTSPLHF. DNA of the CDR3: TGTGCCTGGAGTGGGACAGGGACGTCACCCCTCCACTTT. The variable domain in full, with the rest retrieved from reference TRBV30 and TRBJ1-6, is SQTIHQWPATLVQPVGSPLSLECTVEGTSNPNLYWYRQAAGRGLQLLFYSVGIGQISSEVPQNLSASRPQDRQFILSSKKLLLSDSGFYLCAWSGTGTSPLHFGNGTRLTVT.

The chain combines TRBV15 with TRBJ1-3; D not certain. The ends were cut back, 1 base at V and 2 bases at J, with 6 bases in the middle. Germline CDR1 reads LNHNV; CDR2 reads YYDKDF (reference sequence). CDR3 length equals 14 residues. Written as DNA, the CDR3 is TGTGCCACCAGCAGAGGATTAACTGGAAACACCATATATTTT. This codes for CATSRGLTGNTIYF.

This clone was counted between two and nine times. V is TRBV9 and J is TRBJ2-2; D might be TRBD2 (5 bases). V lost 0 bases and J lost 7, with 10 bases in between. Germline V gene data show CDR1 as SGDLS and CDR2 as YYNGEE. The CDR3 has 14 residues. CDR3 region: CASSVVYRGGELFF. The DNA for the CDR3 is TGTGCCAGCAGCGTAGTATATCGGGGCGGGGAGCTGTTTTTT.